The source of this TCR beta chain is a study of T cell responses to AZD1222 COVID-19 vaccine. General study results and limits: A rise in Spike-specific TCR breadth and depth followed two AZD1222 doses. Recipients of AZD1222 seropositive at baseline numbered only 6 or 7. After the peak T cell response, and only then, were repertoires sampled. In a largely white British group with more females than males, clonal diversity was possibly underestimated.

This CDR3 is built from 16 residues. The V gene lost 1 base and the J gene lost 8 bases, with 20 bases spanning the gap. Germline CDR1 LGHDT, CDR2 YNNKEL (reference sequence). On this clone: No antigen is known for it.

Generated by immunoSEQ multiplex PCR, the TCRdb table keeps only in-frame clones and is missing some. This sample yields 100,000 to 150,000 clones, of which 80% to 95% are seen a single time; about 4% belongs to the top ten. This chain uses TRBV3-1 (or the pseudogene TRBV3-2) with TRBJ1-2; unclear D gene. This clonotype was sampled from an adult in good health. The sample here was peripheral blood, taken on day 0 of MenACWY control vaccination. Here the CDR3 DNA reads TGTGCCAGCAGCCAAGGCGGTCCGGCTTTCTGGCCCGGCTACACCTTC. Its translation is CASSQGGPAFWPGYTF.